This TCR beta chain came from a study of cytomegalovirus exposure and HLA in healthy donors. Vbeta (60) and Jbeta (13) primers were used in the PCR. The method was immunoSEQ multiplex PCR; TCRdb's version includes in-frame clones alone and lacks a portion of them. The repertoire holds 100,000 to 150,000 clones, with approximately 80% as singletons. This sequence originates from a man in his forties or fifties in good health and CMV-seronegative. Material: PBMCs.

This CDR3 reads CASSLGQGGQPQHF. CDR3 DNA: TGTGCCAGCAGCTTAGGACAGGGGGGGCAGCCCCAGCATTTT. This chain joins TRBV7-2 and TRBJ1-5, with TRBD1 matching 9 bases. Germline-derived CDR1 and CDR2 are SGHTA and FQGNSA. Trimming took 1 base from V and 7 from J; bases not matched to a gene: 2. The CDR3 is 14 residues long. Using reference TRBV7-2 and TRBJ1-5 for the parts outside the CDR3, the full variable domain is GAGVSQSPSNKVTEKGKDVELRCDPISGHTALYWYRQSLGQGLEFLIYFQGNSAPDKSGLPSDRFSAERTGGSVSTLTIQRTQQEDSAVYLCASSLGQGGQPQHFGDGTRLSIL.